This T cell receptor (beta chain) was recorded in a study of response to subunit inactivated influenza vaccine. This clonotype was seen repeatedly, ten times or more. TCRdb re-called the RT-PCR reads with MiXCR, one entry per CDR3 protein. The table shows 300,000 to 350,000 distinct CDR3 sequences, with just over 20% occurring only once. Germline V gene lookup returns CDR1 MNHEY and CDR2 SVGEGT. The CDR3 is made up of 14 amino acids. V was pared by 6 bases and J by 2 bases, with 11 bases between. Sample: PBMCs from blood, taken about 20 months after vaccination. The origin of this receptor is a man aged 50 to 69 who received an inactivated influenza vaccine. The chain couples TRBV6-2 or TRBV6-3 to TRBJ1-5; the D gene is possibly TRBD1 (5 bases). The CDR3 nucleotides read TGTGCCAGCAGCTTTTGGGGGGGCAATCAGCCCCAGCATTTT. This encodes CASSFWGGNQPQHF.